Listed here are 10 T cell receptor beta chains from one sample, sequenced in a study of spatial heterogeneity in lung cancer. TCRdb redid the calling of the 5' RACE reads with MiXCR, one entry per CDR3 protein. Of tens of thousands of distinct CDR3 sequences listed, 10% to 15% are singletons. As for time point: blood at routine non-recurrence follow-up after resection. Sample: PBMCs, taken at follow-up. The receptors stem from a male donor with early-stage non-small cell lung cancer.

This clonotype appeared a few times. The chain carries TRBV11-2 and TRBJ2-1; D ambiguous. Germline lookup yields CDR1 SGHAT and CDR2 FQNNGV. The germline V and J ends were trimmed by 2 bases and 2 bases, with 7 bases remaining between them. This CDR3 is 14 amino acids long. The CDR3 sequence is CASSLSQTYNEQFF. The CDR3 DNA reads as TGTGCCAGCAGCTTATCCCAAACCTACAATGAGCAGTTCTTC.

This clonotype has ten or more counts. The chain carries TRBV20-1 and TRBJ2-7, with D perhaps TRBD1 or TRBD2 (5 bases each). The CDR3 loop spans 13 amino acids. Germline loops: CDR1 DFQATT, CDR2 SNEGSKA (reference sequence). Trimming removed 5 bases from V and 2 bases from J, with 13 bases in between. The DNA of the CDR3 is TGCAGTGCTGCTCGGGACGCGACCTACGAGCAGTACTTC. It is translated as CSAARDATYEQYF.

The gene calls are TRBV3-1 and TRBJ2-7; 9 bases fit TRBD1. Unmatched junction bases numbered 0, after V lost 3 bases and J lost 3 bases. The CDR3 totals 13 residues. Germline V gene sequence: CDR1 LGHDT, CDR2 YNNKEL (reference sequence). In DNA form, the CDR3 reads TGTGCCAGCAGCCAGGACAGGGGCTACGAGCAGTACTTC. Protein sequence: CASSQDRGYEQYF.

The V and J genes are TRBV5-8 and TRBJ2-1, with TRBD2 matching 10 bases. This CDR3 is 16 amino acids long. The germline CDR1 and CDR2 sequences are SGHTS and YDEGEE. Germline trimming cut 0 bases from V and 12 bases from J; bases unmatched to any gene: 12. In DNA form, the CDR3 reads TGTGCCAGCAGCTTGGTGCCCCAGCGGGGGGGTTTTCGGCAGTTCTTC. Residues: CASSLVPQRGGFRQFF.

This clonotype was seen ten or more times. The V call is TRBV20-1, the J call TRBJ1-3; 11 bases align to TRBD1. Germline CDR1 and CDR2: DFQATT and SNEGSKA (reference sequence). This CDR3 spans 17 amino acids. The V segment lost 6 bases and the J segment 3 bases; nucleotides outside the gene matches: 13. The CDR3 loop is CSARGTGGSGVGNTIYF. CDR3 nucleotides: TGCAGTGCCCGTGGGACAGGGGGAAGCGGGGTTGGAAACACCATATATTTT.

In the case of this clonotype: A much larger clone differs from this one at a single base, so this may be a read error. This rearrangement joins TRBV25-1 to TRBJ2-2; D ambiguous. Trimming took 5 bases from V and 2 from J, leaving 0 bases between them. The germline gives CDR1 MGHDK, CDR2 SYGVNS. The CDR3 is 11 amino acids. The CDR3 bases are TGTGCCAGCAGTAACACCGGGGAGCTGTTTTTT. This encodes CASSNTGELFF.

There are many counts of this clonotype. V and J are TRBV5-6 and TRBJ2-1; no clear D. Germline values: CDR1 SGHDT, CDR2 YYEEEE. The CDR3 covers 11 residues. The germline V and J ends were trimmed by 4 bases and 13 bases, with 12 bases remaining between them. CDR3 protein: CASSLRTFQFF. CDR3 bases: TGTGCCAGCAGCCTTCGCACTTTCCAGTTCTTC.

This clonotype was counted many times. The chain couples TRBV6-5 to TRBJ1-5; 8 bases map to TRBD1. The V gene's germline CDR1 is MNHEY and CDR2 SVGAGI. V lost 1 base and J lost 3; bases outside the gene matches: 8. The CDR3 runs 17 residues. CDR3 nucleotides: TGTGCCAGCAGTTACTACGACAGGGGATCGGACAATCAGCCCCAGCATTTT. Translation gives CASSYYDRGSDNQPQHF.

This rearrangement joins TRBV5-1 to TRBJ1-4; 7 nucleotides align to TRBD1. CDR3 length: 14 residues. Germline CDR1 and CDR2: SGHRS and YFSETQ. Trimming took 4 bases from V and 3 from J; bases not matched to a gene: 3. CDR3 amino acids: CASSGGQPNEKLFF. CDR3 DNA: TGCGCCAGCAGCGGGGGACAGCCTAATGAAAAACTGTTTTTT.

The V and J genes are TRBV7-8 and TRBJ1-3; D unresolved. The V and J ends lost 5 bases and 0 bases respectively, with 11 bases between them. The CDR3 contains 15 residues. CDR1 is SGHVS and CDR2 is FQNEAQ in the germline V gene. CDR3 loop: CASSNKRTSGNTIYF. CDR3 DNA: TGTGCCAGCAGCAATAAACGTACCTCTGGAAACACCATATATTTT.